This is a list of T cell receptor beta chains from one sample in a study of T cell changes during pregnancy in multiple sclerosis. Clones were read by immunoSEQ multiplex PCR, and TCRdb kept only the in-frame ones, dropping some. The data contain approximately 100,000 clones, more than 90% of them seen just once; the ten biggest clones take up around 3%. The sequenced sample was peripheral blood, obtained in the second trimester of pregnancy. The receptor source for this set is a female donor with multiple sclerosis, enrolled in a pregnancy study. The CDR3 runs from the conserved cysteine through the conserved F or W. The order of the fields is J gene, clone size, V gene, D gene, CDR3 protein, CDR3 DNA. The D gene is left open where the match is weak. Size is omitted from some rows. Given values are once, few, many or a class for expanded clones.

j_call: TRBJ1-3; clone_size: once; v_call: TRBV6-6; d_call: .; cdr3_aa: CASSYGRGGAGNTIYF; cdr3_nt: TGTGCCAGCAGTTACGGGCGGGGGGGTGCTGGAAACACCATATATTTT
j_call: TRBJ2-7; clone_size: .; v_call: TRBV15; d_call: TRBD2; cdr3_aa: CATSRGTSGSYEQYF; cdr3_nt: TGTGCCACCAGCAGAGGGACTAGCGGGAGCTACGAGCAGTACTTC
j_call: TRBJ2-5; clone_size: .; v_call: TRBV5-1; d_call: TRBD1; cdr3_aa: CASSGTGAAQETQYF; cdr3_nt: TGCGCCAGCAGCGGGACAGGGGCCGCTCAAGAGACCCAGTACTTC
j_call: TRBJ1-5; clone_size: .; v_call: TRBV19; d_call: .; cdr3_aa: CASSSPDNQPQHF; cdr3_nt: TGTGCCAGTAGTTCACCAGACAATCAGCCCCAGCATTTT
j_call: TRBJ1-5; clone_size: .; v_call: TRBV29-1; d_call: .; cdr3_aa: CSVEEGLQPQHF; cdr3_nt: TGCAGCGTTGAAGAGGGCCTTCAGCCCCAGCATTTT
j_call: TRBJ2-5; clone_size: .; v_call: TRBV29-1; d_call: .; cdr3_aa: CSVTRSLLQTQYF; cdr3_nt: TGCAGCGTCACCCGGTCCCTCCTCCAGACCCAGTACTTC
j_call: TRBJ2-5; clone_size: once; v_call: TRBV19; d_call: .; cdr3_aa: CASSLDRRQETQYF; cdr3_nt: TGTGCCAGTAGTTTGGACAGAAGACAAGAGACCCAGTACTTC
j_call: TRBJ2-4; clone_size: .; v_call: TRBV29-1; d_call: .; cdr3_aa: CSVEDRGEGIQYF; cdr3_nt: TGCAGCGTTGAAGACAGGGGCGAGGGCATTCAGTACTTC
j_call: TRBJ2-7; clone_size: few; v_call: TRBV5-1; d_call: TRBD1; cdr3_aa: CASSLGGGARSSYEQYF; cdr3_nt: TGCGCCAGCAGCTTGGGAGGGGGCGCAAGGTCAAGCTACGAGCAGTACTTC
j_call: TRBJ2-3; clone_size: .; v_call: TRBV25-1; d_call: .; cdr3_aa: CASSRGRPLGSPTQYF; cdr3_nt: TGTGCCAGCAGCAGGGGGAGGCCGCTAGGGTCCCCTACGCAGTATTTT
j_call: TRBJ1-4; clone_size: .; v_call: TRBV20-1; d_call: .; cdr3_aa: CSADIDEKLFF; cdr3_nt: TGCAGTGCTGACATTGATGAAAAACTGTTTTTT
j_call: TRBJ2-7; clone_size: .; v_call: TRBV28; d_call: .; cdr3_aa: CASSASGFSYEQYF; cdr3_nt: TGTGCCAGCAGTGCCTCAGGGTTCTCCTACGAGCAGTACTTC
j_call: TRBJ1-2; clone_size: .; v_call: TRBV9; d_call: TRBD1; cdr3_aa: CASSGGQGANYGYTF; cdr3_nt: TGTGCCAGCAGCGGTGGACAGGGAGCTAACTATGGCTACACCTTC
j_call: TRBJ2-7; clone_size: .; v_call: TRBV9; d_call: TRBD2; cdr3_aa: CASSVAGGRSTYEQYF; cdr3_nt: TGTGCCAGCAGCGTAGCAGGCGGGAGGAGTACCTACGAGCAGTACTTC
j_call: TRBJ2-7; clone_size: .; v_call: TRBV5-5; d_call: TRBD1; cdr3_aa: CASSHPEGQGANEQYF; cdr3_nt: TGTGCCAGCAGCCACCCCGAGGGGCAGGGGGCCAACGAGCAGTACTTC
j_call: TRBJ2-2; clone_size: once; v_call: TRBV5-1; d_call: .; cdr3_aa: CASSADFGGELFF; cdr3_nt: TGCGCCAGCAGCGCCGACTTTGGCGGGGAGCTGTTTTTT
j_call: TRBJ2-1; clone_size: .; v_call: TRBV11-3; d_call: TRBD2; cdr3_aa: CASSPRTSGSLNEQFF; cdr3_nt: TGTGCCAGCAGCCCACGGACTAGCGGGAGTCTAAATGAGCAGTTCTTC
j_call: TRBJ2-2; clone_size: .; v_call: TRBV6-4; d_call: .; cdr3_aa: CASSEQLPGELFF; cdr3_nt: TGTGCCAGCAGTGAGCAGTTGCCCGGGGAGCTGTTTTTT
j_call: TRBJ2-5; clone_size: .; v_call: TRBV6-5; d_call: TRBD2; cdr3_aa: CASSYSIGGGQETQYF; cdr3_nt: TGTGCCAGCAGTTACTCGATCGGGGGGGGACAAGAGACCCAGTACTTC
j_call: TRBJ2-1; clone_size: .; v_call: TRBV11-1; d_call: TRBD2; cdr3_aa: CASSFSIAGKDEQFF; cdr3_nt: TGTGCCAGCAGCTTCTCAATAGCGGGAAAGGATGAGCAGTTCTTC
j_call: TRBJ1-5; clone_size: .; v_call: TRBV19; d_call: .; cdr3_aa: CASSIGRTALGSNQPQHF; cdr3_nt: TGTGCCAGTAGTATCGGCCGGACAGCACTCGGTAGCAATCAGCCCCAGCATTTT
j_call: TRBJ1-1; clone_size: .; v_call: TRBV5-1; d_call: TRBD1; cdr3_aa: CASSLGGGQGEAFF; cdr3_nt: TGCGCCAGCAGCTTGGGGGGCGGACAGGGCGAAGCTTTCTTT
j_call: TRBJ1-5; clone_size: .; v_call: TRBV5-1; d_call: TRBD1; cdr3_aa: CASSSGDRADQPQHF; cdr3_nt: TGCGCCAGCAGCTCAGGGGACAGGGCGGATCAGCCCCAGCATTTT
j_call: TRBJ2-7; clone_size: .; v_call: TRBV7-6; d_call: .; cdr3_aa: CASSLRTFSYEQYF; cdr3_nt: TGTGCCAGCAGCTTAAGAACATTCTCCTACGAGCAGTACTTC
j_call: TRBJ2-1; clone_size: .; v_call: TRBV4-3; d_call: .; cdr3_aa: CASSLTGVAPNNEQFF; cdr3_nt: TGCGCCAGCAGCCTAACCGGGGTAGCCCCAAACAATGAGCAGTTCTTC
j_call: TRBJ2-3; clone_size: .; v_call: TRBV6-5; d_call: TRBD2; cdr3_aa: CASSQTSGGEDTQYF; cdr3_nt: TGTGCCAGCAGTCAGACTAGCGGAGGGGAGGATACGCAGTATTTT
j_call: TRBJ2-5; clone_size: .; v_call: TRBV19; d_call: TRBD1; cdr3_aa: CASSIETGARETQYF; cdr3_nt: TGTGCCAGTAGTATCGAAACAGGGGCGAGAGAGACCCAGTACTTC
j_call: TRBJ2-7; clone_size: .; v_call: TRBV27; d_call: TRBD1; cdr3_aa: CASSSPGQGVSEQYF; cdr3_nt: TGTGCCAGCAGTTCCCCGGGACAGGGTGTTTCCGAGCAGTACTTC
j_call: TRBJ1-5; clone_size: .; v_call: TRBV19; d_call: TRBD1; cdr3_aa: CASNSGTGRTNQPQHF; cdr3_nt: TGTGCCAGTAACTCCGGGACAGGACGTACTAATCAGCCCCAGCATTTT
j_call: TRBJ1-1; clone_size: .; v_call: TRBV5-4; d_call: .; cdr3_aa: CASSEQGTEAFF; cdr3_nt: TGTGCCAGCAGCGAACAGGGAACTGAAGCTTTCTTT
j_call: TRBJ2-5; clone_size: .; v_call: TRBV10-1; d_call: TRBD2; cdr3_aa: CASSVLRERAETQYF; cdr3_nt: TGCGCCAGCAGTGTGCTGCGGGAGAGGGCAGAGACCCAGTACTTC
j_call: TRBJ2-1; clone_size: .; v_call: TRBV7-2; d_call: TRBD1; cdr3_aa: CASSSTGNEQFF; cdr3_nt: TGTGCCAGCAGCTCGACAGGGAATGAGCAGTTCTTC
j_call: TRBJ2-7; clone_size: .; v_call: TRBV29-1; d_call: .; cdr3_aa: CSGAGQKLGGQYEQYF; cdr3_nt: TGCAGCGGGGCAGGCCAAAAACTTGGTGGGCAATACGAGCAGTACTTC
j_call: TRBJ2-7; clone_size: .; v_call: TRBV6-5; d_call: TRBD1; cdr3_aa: CASSHGTGLYEQYF; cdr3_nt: TGTGCCAGCAGCCACGGGACAGGCCTTTACGAGCAGTACTTC
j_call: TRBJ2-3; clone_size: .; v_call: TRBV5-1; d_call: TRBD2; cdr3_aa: CASSLQGLAGTSTDTQYF; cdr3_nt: TGCGCCAGCAGCTTGCAAGGGCTAGCGGGAACTAGCACAGATACGCAGTATTTT
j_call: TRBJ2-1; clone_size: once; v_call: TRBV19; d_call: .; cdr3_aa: CASSTVPSSYNEQFF; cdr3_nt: TGTGCCAGTAGTACCGTCCCGAGCTCCTACAATGAGCAGTTCTTC
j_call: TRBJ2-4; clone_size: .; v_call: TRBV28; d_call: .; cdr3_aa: CASSLGLAKNIQYF; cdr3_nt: TGTGCCAGCAGTTTAGGCCTAGCCAAAAACATTCAGTACTTC
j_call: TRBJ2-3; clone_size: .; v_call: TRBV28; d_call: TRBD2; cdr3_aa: CASSLVAGLTDTQYF; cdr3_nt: TGTGCCAGCAGTTTGGTAGCGGGGCTCACAGATACGCAGTATTTT
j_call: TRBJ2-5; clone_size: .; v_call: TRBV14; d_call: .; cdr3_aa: CASSRGGIQETQYF; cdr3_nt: TGTGCCAGCAGTCGTGGCGGGATTCAAGAGACCCAGTACTTC
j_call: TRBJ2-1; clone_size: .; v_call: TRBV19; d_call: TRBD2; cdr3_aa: CASNQGWTRGVYNEQFF; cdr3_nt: TGTGCCAGTAATCAAGGCTGGACGCGGGGGGTATACAATGAGCAGTTCTTC
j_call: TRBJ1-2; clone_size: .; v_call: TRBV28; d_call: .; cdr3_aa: CASMVLLYGYTF; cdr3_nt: TGTGCCAGCATGGTACTGTTGTATGGCTACACCTTC
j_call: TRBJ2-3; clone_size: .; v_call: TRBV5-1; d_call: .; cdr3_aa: CASSRLAGTDTQYF; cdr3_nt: TGCGCCAGCAGCCGATTAGCGGGCACAGATACGCAGTATTTT
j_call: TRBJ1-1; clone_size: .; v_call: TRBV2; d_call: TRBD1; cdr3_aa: CASRGDRGMNTEAFF; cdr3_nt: TGTGCCAGCAGGGGGGACAGGGGGATGAACACTGAAGCTTTCTTT
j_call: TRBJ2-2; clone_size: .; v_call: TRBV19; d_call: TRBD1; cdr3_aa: CASAGTGDTGELFF; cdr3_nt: TGTGCCAGTGCCGGGACAGGGGACACCGGGGAGCTGTTTTTT
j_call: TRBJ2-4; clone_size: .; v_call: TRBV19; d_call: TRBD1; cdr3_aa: CASILVDRGAKNIQYF; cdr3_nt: TGTGCCAGTATCTTGGTTGACAGGGGAGCCAAAAACATTCAGTACTTC
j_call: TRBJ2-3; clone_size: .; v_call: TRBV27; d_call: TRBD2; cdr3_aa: CASSPGLATGTQYF; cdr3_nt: TGTGCCAGCAGTCCGGGACTAGCCACCGGTACGCAGTATTTT
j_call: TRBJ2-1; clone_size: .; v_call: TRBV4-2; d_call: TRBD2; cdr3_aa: CASTQTSGTSYNEQFF; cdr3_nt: TGTGCCAGCACCCAGACTAGCGGGACCTCCTACAATGAGCAGTTCTTC
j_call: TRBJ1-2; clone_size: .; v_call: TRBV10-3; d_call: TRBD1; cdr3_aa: CAISGGQGAYGYTF; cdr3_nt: TGTGCCATCAGCGGGGGACAGGGGGCGTATGGCTACACCTTC
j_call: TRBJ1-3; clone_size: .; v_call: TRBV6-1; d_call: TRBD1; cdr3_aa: CASSVNTGTGGNTIYF; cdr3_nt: TGTGCCAGCAGTGTCAACACCGGGACAGGAGGAAACACCATATATTTT
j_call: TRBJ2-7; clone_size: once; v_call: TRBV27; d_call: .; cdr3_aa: CASSLYSPGREQYF; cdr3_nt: TGTGCCAGCAGTTTATACAGCCCAGGCCGAGAGCAGTACTTC
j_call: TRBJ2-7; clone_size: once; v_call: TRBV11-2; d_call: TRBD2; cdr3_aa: CASSTLSGRTSYEQYF; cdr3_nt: TGTGCCAGCAGCACTTTAAGCGGGAGGACGTCCTACGAGCAGTACTTC
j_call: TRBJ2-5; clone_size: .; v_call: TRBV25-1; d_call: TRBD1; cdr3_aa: CASSDPGQQETQYF; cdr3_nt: TGTGCCAGCAGTGATCCGGGACAGCAAGAGACCCAGTACTTC
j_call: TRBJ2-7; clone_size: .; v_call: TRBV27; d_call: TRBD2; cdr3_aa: CASSLGSGRAYEQYF; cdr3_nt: TGTGCCAGCAGTTTAGGTAGCGGGAGGGCCTACGAGCAGTACTTC
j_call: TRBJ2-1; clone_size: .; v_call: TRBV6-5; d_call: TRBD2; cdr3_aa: CASSYSMASGGDEQFF; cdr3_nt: TGTGCCAGCAGTTACTCGATGGCTAGCGGGGGCGATGAGCAGTTCTTC
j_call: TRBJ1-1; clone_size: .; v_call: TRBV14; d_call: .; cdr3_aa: CASSRHRLEAFF; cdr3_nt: TGTGCCAGCAGCCGCCACAGGCTTGAAGCTTTCTTT
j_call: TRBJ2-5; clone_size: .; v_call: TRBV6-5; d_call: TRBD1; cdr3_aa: CASSYGGTGNQETQYF; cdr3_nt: TGTGCCAGCAGTTACGGGGGGACAGGAAACCAAGAGACCCAGTACTTC
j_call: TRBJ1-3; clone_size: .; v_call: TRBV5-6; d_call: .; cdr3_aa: CASSLALFSGNTIYF; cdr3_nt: TGTGCCAGCAGCTTGGCACTTTTCTCTGGAAACACCATATATTTT
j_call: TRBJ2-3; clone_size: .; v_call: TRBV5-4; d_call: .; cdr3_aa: CASSSIAVGDTQYF; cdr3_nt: TGTGCCAGCAGCTCCATAGCTGTGGGTGATACGCAGTATTTT
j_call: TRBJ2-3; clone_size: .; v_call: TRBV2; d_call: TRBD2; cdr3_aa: CASSHPTSGYTDTQYF; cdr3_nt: TGTGCCAGCAGTCACCCGACTAGCGGATACACAGATACGCAGTATTTT
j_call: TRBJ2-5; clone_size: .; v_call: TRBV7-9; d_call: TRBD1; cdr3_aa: CASSQGQGVETQYF; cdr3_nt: TGTGCCAGCAGCCAAGGACAGGGTGTGGAGACCCAGTACTTC